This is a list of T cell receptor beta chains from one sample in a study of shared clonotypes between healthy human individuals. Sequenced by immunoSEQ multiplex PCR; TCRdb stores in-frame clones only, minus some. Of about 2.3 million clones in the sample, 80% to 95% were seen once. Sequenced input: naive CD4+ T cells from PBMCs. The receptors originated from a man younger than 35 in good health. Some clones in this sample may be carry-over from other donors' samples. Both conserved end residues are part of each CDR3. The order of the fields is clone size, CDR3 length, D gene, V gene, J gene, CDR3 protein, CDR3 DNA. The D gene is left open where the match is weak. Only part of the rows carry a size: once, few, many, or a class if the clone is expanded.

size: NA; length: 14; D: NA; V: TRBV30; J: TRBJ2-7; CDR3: CAWSVAGLLDEQYF; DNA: TGTGCCTGGAGTGTAGCCGGTTTGCTCGACGAGCAGTACTTC
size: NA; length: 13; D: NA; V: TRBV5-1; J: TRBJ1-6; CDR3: CASSLAVGSPLHF; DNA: TGCGCCAGCAGCTTGGCAGTGGGCTCACCCCTCCACTTT
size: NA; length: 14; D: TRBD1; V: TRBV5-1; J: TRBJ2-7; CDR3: CASSWDRGFYEQYF; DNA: TGCGCCAGCAGCTGGGACAGGGGGTTCTACGAGCAGTACTTC
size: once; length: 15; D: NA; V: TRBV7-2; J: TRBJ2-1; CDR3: CASSPDRDIYNEQFF; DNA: TGTGCCAGCAGCCCCGACCGGGACATATACAATGAGCAGTTCTTC
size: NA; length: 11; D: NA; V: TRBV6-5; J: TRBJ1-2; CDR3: CASSYVGGYTF; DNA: TGTGCCAGCAGTTACGTAGGTGGCTACACCTTC
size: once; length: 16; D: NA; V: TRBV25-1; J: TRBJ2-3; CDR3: CASSARGVISTDTQYF; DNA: TGTGCCAGCAGTGCGCGGGGAGTTATCTCCACAGATACGCAGTATTTT
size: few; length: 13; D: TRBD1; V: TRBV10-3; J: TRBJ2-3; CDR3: CATKDRVEDTQYF; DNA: TGTGCCACTAAGGACAGGGTTGAGGATACGCAGTATTTT
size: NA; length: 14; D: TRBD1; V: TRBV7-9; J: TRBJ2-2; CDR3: CASSWGQGTGELFF; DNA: TGTGCCAGCAGCTGGGGACAGGGCACCGGGGAGCTGTTTTTT
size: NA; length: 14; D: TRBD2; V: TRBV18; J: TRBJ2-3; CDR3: CASSPSGSTDTQYF; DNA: TGTGCCAGCTCACCTAGCGGGAGTACAGATACGCAGTATTTT
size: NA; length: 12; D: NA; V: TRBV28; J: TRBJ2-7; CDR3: CASTRPGYEQYF; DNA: TGTGCCAGCACCCGGCCAGGCTACGAGCAGTACTTC
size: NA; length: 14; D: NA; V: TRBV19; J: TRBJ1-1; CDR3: CASRQRGLGTEAFF; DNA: TGTGCCAGTAGACAGCGGGGACTGGGCACTGAAGCTTTCTTT
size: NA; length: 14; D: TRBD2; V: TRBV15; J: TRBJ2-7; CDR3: CATRVAGGSDEQYF; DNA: TGTGCCACCAGGGTAGCGGGAGGGTCGGACGAGCAGTACTTC
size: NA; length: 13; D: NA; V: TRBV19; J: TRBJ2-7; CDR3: CASSPGPNLEQYF; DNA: TGTGCCAGTAGCCCCGGACCTAATCTGGAGCAGTACTTC
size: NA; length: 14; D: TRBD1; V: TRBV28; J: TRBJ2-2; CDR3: CASIGQGVTGELFF; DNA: TGTGCCAGCATAGGACAGGGGGTAACCGGGGAGCTGTTTTTT
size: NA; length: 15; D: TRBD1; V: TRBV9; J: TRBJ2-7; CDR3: CASSVGRDRAYEQYF; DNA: TGTGCCAGCAGCGTAGGGCGGGACAGGGCCTACGAGCAGTACTTC
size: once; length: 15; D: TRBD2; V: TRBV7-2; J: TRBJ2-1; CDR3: CASSLDSGQYNEQFF; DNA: TGTGCCAGCAGCTTAGATAGCGGGCAATACAATGAGCAGTTCTTC
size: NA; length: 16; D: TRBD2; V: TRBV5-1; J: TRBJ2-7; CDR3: CASSLTSGASSYEQYF; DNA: TGCGCCAGCAGCTTAACTAGCGGGGCCAGCTCCTACGAGCAGTACTTC
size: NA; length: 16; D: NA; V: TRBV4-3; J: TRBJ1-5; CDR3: CASSLGPVHSNQPQHF; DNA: TGCGCCAGCAGCCTTGGACCAGTACATAGCAATCAGCCCCAGCATTTT
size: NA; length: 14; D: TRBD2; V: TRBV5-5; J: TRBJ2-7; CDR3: CASSLDGGTYEQYF; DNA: TGTGCCAGCAGCTTGGACGGGGGGACCTACGAGCAGTACTTC
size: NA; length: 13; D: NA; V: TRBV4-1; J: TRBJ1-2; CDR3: CASSQVGSYGYTF; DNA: TGCGCCAGCAGCCAAGTAGGAAGCTATGGCTACACCTTC
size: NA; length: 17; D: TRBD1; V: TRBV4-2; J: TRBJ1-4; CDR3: CASSQEGTGGTNEKLFF; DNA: TGTGCCAGCAGCCAAGAGGGGACAGGGGGAACTAATGAAAAACTGTTTTTT
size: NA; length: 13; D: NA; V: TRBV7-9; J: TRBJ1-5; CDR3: CASSPGGGQPQHF; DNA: TGTGCCAGCAGCCCCGGAGGGGGTCAGCCCCAGCATTTT
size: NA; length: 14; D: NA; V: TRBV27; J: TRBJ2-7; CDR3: CASSQGDFSYEQYF; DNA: TGTGCCAGCAGTCAGGGGGACTTCTCCTACGAGCAGTACTTC
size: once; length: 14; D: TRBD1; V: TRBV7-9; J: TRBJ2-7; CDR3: CASSLDRASYEQYF; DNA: TGTGCCAGCAGCCTTGACAGGGCCTCCTACGAGCAGTACTTC
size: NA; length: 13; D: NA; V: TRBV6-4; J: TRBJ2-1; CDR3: CASRLDPVDEQFF; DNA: TGTGCCAGCAGGTTGGACCCGGTCGATGAGCAGTTCTTC
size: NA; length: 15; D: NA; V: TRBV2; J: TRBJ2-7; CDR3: CASSPTRGLSYEQYF; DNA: TGTGCCAGCAGCCCCACGAGAGGTCTTTCCTACGAGCAGTACTTC
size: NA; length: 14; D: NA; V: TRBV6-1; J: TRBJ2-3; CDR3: CASASSYRTDTQYF; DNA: TGTGCCAGCGCTAGCTCTTATAGGACAGATACGCAGTATTTT
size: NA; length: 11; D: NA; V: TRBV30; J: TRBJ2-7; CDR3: CAWAGSYEQYF; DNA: TGTGCCTGGGCGGGGTCCTACGAGCAGTACTTC
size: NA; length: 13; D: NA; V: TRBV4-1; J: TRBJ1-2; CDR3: CASSQGGLYGYTF; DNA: TGCGCCAGCAGCCAAGGGGGACTCTATGGCTACACCTTC
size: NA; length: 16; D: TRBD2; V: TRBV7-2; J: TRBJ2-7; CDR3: CASSTRLAGGAYEQYF; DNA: TGTGCCAGCAGCACCAGACTAGCGGGAGGCGCCTACGAGCAGTACTTC
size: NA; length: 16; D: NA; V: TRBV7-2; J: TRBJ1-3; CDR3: CASSSRGGGSGNTIYF; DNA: TGTGCCAGCAGCTCTCGGGGCGGAGGCTCTGGAAACACCATATATTTT
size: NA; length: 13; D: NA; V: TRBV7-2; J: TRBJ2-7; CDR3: CASSLDDLDEQYF; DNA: TGTGCCAGCAGCTTAGACGACCTTGACGAGCAGTACTTC
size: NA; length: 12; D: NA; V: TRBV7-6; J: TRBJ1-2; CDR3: CASGGGPYGYTF; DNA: TGTGCCAGCGGAGGGGGTCCCTATGGCTACACCTTC